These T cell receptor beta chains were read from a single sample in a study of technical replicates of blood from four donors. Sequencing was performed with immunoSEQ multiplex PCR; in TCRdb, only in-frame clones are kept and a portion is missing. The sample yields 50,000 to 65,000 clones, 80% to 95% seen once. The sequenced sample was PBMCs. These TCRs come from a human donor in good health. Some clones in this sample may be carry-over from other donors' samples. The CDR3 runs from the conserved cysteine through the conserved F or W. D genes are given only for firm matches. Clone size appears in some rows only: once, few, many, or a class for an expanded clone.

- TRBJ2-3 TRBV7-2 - CASSLGIGLTQYF
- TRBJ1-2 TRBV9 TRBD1 CASSGGQVNYGYTF
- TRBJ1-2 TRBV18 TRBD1 CASSLRDRVAPGYGYTF
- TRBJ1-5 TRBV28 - CASSIWGRGSNQPQHF
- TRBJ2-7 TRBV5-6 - CASSTLATHEQYF
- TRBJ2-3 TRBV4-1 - CASSQWGLGDTQYF
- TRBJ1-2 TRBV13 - CASSKEAGTHGYTF
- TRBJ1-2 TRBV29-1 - CSVEDQTGVNGYTF
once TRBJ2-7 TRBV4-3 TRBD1 CASSQDTSPLGGSYEQYF
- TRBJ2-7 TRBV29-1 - CSPNEEQYF
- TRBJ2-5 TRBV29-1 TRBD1 CSDGTGSETQYF
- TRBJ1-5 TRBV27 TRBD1 CASRRAGTGYNQPQHF
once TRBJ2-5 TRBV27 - CASSLPGTKLQAQYF
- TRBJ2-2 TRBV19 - CASSIGGYTGELFF
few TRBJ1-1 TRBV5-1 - CASSSGKNTEAFF
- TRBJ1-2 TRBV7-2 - CASSLNPGETPGYTF